The 21 T cell receptor beta chains in this list originate from one sample, sequenced in a study of post-analysis software for immune sequencing data. These receptors' targets are unknown. Regarding the study as a whole: TRBV5-6, TRBV5-1 and TRBV20-1 belonged to a set of a handful of TRBV segments that were more frequent in patients than controls.

Unique molecular identifiers were carried by the TCR beta cDNA libraries. Each CDR3 protein gets one entry after TCRdb re-called the PCR reads with MiXCR. This table has approximately 690,000 distinct CDR3 sequences, roughly three fifths appearing once. Sequenced material: blood. These receptors were collected from a girl aged 2 to 10 with multiple sclerosis.

The rearrangement uses TRBV7-9 and TRBJ2-5; TRBD1 matches 9 bases. Per germline, CDR1 SEHNR and CDR2 FQNEAQ (reference sequence). V was clipped by 1 base and J by 5 bases; unmatched bases: 5. There are 15 residues in the CDR3. CDR3 protein: CASSLGTGAVETQYF. In DNA form, the CDR3 reads TGTGCCAGCAGCTTAGGGACAGGGGCGGTGGAGACCCAGTACTTC.

Here the CDR3 reads CASRGTLLYEQYF. In DNA, the CDR3 is TGCGCCAGCAGGGGGACGCTTCTTTACGAGCAGTACTTC. The genes are TRBV5-1 and TRBJ2-7; D assignment may be TRBD1 or TRBD2 (5 bases each). This CDR3 is 13 amino acids long. Germline V CDR1 and CDR2: SGHRS, YFSETQ. V was shortened by 5 bases and J by 4 bases, with 13 bases between the two germline ends. Drawing the rest from reference TRBV5-1 and TRBJ2-7, the complete variable domain is KAGVTQTPRYLIKTRGQQVTLSCSPISGHRSVSWYQQTPGQGLQFLFEYFSETQRNKGNFPGRFSGRQFSNSRSEMNVSTLELGDSALYLCASRGTLLYEQYFGPGTRLTVT.

The chain couples TRBV6-6 to TRBJ1-5; D remains ambiguous. This CDR3 comprises 14 residues. The germline V gene encodes CDR1 MNHNY and CDR2 SVGAGI (reference sequence). V lost 2 bases and J 0 bases, leaving 5 bases between the germline ends. CDR3 DNA sequence: TGTGCCAGCAGTTACACAGATAGCAATCAGCCCCAGCATTTT. Encoded protein: CASSYTDSNQPQHF.

This clonotype has a handful of counts. The chain has TRBV20-1 and TRBJ2-1; unclear D gene. Trimming cost V 1 base and J 5 bases, with 9 bases left between them. The CDR3 sequence is 13 residues long. Germline CDR1 and CDR2: DFQATT and SNEGSKA (reference sequence). The CDR3 nucleotides are TGCAGTGCTAGAGGACTGTATAACAATGAGCAGTTCTTC. Translated, it gives CSARGLYNNEQFF.

The chain couples TRBV24-1 to TRBJ1-1; D not resolved. V dropped 7 bases and J dropped 6 bases, with 14 bases sitting between them. The CDR3 has 13 residues. The V gene's germline CDR1 is KGHDR and CDR2 SFDVKD. The CDR3 region has the DNA TGTGCCACCAGGAGTACGGTGGAGGCTGAAGCTTTCTTT. It codes for CATRSTVEAEAFF.

The genes are TRBV20-1 and TRBJ1-1, with D possibly TRBD1 on 6 matching bases. Germline values: CDR1 DFQATT, CDR2 SNEGSKA (reference sequence). V was clipped by 4 bases and J by 3 bases, with 9 bases between them. This CDR3 spans 12 amino acids. CDR3 DNA sequence: TGCAGTGCTACACAGGGTTACACTGAAGCTTTCTTT. Amino acid sequence: CSATQGYTEAFF.

V gene TRBV12-5 combines with J gene TRBJ2-1; no clear D. V lost 1 base and J 8 bases, leaving 6 bases between the germline ends. From germline, CDR1 is LGHNT and CDR2 FRNRAP. CDR3 size: 12 residues. The chain's CDR3 is CASGLDRDEQFF. In DNA form, the CDR3 reads TGTGCTAGTGGTTTGGACAGAGATGAGCAGTTCTTC.

The chain combines TRBV6-1 with TRBJ1-5; 9 nucleotides align to TRBD1. The V gene end was trimmed by 4 bases and the J gene end by 5 bases; junction bases not matched to a gene: 0. There are 13 residues in the CDR3. Germline V gene data show CDR1 as MNHNS and CDR2 as SASEGT. The CDR3 region has the DNA TGTGCCAGCAGTGGGACAGGGGATCAGCCCCAGCATTTT. Its translation: CASSGTGDQPQHF.

The rearrangement joins TRBV5-1 to TRBJ2-3, with D unresolved. Per the germline V gene, CDR1 is SGHRS and CDR2 is YFSETQ. With 1 base removed from V and 5 bases from J, the gap between germline ends came to 8 bases. This CDR3 has 13 residues. CDR3 residues: CASSLFEEDTQYF. CDR3 nucleotides: TGCGCCAGCAGCTTGTTCGAGGAAGATACGCAGTATTTT.

The genes are TRBV7-2 and TRBJ1-1, with 7 bases matching TRBD1. V shed 5 bases and J 5 bases; nucleotides not matched to a gene: 11. Germline V lookup: CDR1 SGHTA, CDR2 FQGNSA. This CDR3 contains 15 residues. The CDR3 sequence is CASSQGGKGGTEAFF. Here the CDR3 DNA reads TGTGCCAGCAGCCAGGGGGGTAAGGGAGGAACTGAAGCTTTCTTT. Together with reference TRBV7-2 and TRBJ1-1, the CDR3 gives the full variable domain: GAGVSQSPSNKVTEKGKDVELRCDPISGHTALYWYRQSLGQGLEFLIYFQGNSAPDKSGLPSDRFSAERTGGSVSTLTIQRTQQEDSAVYLCASSQGGKGGTEAFFGQGTRLTVV.

The chain joins TRBV5-1 to TRBJ1-2; D is perhaps TRBD1 (5 bases). The V end was cut by 0 bases, the J end by 2 bases, with 8 bases between. The CDR3 is 14 amino acids. CDR1 is SGHRS, CDR2 YFSETQ, per germline. The CDR3 nucleotides read TGCGCCAGCAGCTTGGATCCAGGGAACTATGGCTACACCTTC. Translation: CASSLDPGNYGYTF.

This rearrangement joins TRBV27 to TRBJ2-1; 7 bases are shared with TRBD1. V lost 2 bases and J lost 8; bases outside the gene matches: 9. CDR3 size: 15 residues. The germline V gene has CDR1 MNHEY and CDR2 SMNVEV (reference sequence). CDR3 loop: CASSLVGRGGDEQFF. CDR3 in DNA: TGTGCCAGCAGTTTAGTGGGAAGAGGGGGCGATGAGCAGTTCTTC.

V gene TRBV20-1 combines with J gene TRBJ1-2; TRBD1 might be the D (5 bases). The V end was cut by 1 base, the J end by 8 bases, with 17 bases between. This CDR3 has 14 residues. CDR1 DFQATT and CDR2 SNEGSKA come from the germline V gene (reference sequence). The CDR3 protein is CSARGGQGRTGYTF. The CDR3, as DNA: TGCAGTGCTAGAGGAGGGCAGGGACGCACCGGCTACACCTTC.

The V call is TRBV3-1, the J call TRBJ2-1, with 7 bases aligning to TRBD2. CDR3 length equals 15 residues. Trimming cost V 6 bases and J 0 bases; bases outside gene matches: 5. Germline V CDR1 and CDR2: LGHDT, YNNKEL (reference sequence). Here the CDR3 reads CASRSGLPSYNEQFF. CDR3 in DNA: TGTGCCAGCAGGTCGGGACTACCCTCCTACAATGAGCAGTTCTTC.

In its sample, this clonotype was seen a few times. The gene calls are TRBV9 and TRBJ2-1, with 8 bases lining up with TRBD1. Trimming cost V 3 bases and J 2 bases; bases outside gene matches: 4. CDR3 size: 15 residues. Germline loops: CDR1 SGDLS, CDR2 YYNGEE. As DNA, the CDR3 is TGTGCCAGCAGCGCTTCGGACAGGGCCTACAATGAGCAGTTCTTC. This translates into CASSASDRAYNEQFF.

As for this clonotype: Mismatch with germline at one junction end may stem from a read error. V is TRBV12-3 or TRBV12-4 and J is TRBJ2-4, with D hard to call. The CDR3 is 14 residues long. This CDR3 reads CASSTPGAKNIQYF. Here the CDR3 DNA reads TGCGCCAGCAGTACTCCAGGAGCCAAAAACATTCAGTACTTC.

The gene calls are TRBV5-4 and TRBJ2-7; D might be TRBD2 (6 bases). Germline CDR1 is SGHNT and CDR2 is YYREEE (reference sequence). The CDR3 spans 15 residues. V gave up 2 bases and J gave up 5 bases, with 17 bases separating them. CDR3 coding DNA: TGTGCCAGCAGCTTTTCTGACGGGAGCTTCCACGAGCAGTACTTC. This gives the protein CASSFSDGSFHEQYF.

This rearrangement joins TRBV29-1 to TRBJ2-7; TRBD1 might be the D (5 bases). Trimming stripped 4 bases from V and 0 bases from J, with 10 bases between. This CDR3 is built from 13 residues. Germline CDR1 is SQVTM and CDR2 is ANQGSEA. CDR3 bases: TGCAGCGTTGCGTGGCAGGGCTCCTACGAGCAGTACTTC. Its protein is CSVAWQGSYEQYF.

Only a few counts were recorded for this clonotype. The chain has TRBV20-1 and TRBJ2-3; unclear D gene. Germline values: CDR1 DFQATT, CDR2 SNEGSKA (reference sequence). V gave up 4 bases and J gave up 1 base, with 3 bases separating them. The CDR3 has 11 amino acids. The CDR3 is CSATGTDTQYF. CDR3 nucleotides: TGCAGTGCTACGGGCACAGATACGCAGTATTTT.

The V and J genes are TRBV10-3 and TRBJ1-2; weak D call: TRBD1 (5 bases). The CDR3 runs to 14 residues. Germline V CDR1 and CDR2: ENHRY, SYGVKD. Trimming cost V 4 bases and J 2 bases, with 11 bases left between them. The CDR3 DNA sequence: TGTGCCATCAGTGCGTCGGGGCAAAACTATGGCTACACCTTC. As protein: CAISASGQNYGYTF.

CDR3 in amino acids: CASSFYRGETQYF. As DNA, the CDR3 is TGCGCCAGCAGCTTCTACAGGGGAGAGACCCAGTACTTC. This chain uses TRBV5-1 with TRBJ2-5; 7 bases agree with TRBD1. Per the germline V gene, CDR1 is SGHRS and CDR2 is YFSETQ. The ends lost 2 bases at V and 4 bases at J; junction bases unmatched: 2. CDR3 length equals 13 residues.